The 30 T cell receptor beta chains given below trace back to one sample, sequenced in a study of regulatory T cells in long-lasting Graves disease. Time point noted: newly diagnosed GD, antithyroid drugs for less than 3 months. From PBMCs, RNA was extracted and then used to make the TCR library. Library construction for TCR beta used iRepertoire HTBI primers and Arm-PCR of CDR3 regions. TCRdb re-analysed the multiplex PCR reads in MiXCR, keeping a single row per CDR3 protein. This table holds 320,000 or so distinct CDR3 sequences, over 15% found once. The sample in question was peripheral blood mononuclear cells (PBMCs), obtained at new diagnosis, from a patient treated with antithyroid drugs. These receptor sequences come from a female donor with Graves disease.

The rearrangement uses TRBV20-1 and TRBJ1-1; no firm D call. Trimming removed 0 bases from V and 0 bases from J, with 11 bases in between. The CDR3 has 15 amino acids. The germline CDR1 and CDR2 sequences are DFQATT and SNEGSKA (reference sequence). The CDR3 here is CSARDHPGLNTEAFF. In DNA form, the CDR3 reads TGCAGTGCTAGAGATCATCCGGGTCTGAACACTGAAGCTTTCTTT.

This clonotype was counted at least ten times. The rearrangement joins TRBV6-1 to TRBJ1-3; 7 nucleotides agree with TRBD1. Trimming at V came to 8 bases and at J to 0 bases, leaving 10 bases not matched to a gene. In germline, CDR1 is MNHNS, CDR2 SASEGT. The CDR3 consists of 16 residues. The CDR3 here is CASGRDRSFSGNTIYF. DNA of the CDR3: TGTGCCAGCGGCCGGGACAGATCCTTCTCTGGAAACACCATATATTTT.

This chain joins TRBV20-1 and TRBJ2-7, with unresolved D. The CDR3 has 11 residues. V lost 3 bases and J lost 4, with 7 bases in between. Looked up from germline, CDR1 is DFQATT and CDR2 is SNEGSKA (reference sequence). CDR3 DNA sequence: TGCAGTGCTAGCGTCCCTTACGAGCAGTACTTC. Protein sequence: CSASVPYEQYF.

This clonotype was counted at least ten times. The rearrangement links TRBV19 to TRBJ1-3, with 8 positions matching TRBD1. This CDR3 is built from 16 residues. J was trimmed by 0 bases and V by 4 bases; bases with no gene match: 5. CDR1 and CDR2 (germline): LNHDA, SQIVND (reference sequence). The CDR3 DNA sequence: TGTGCCAGTAGTAAGGGACAGGTTGTCTCTGGAAACACCATATATTTT. Translated, it gives CASSKGQVVSGNTIYF. Full variable domain (missing parts from reference TRBV19 and TRBJ1-3): DGGITQSPKYLFRKEGQNVTLSCEQNLNHDAMYWYRQDPGQGLRLIYYSQIVNDFQKGDIAEGYSVSREKKESFPLTVTSAQKNPTAFYLCASSKGQVVSGNTIYFGEGSWLTVV.

The CDR3 sequence: CASSRGDAETGTDTQYF. The DNA for the CDR3 is TGTGCCAGTAGCAGAGGGGACGCCGAAACGGGCACAGATACGCAGTATTTT. The chain employs TRBV19 and TRBJ2-3, with D perhaps being TRBD1 or TRBD2 (5 bases each). V dropped 6 bases and J dropped 1 base, with 20 bases sitting between them. This CDR3 has 17 residues. CDR1 and CDR2 (germline): LNHDA, SQIVND (reference sequence).

Points on this clonotype: Since a much larger clone is just one base distant, this may be a read error. The V call is TRBV12-3 or TRBV12-4, the J call TRBJ1-5; D gene ambiguous. The CDR3 extends over 12 amino acids. Trimming took off 8 bases at V and 3 bases at J, with 8 bases between the two ends. The CDR3 region is CASGGNNQPQHF. For the CDR3, the DNA is TGTGCCAGCGGTGGTAACAATCAGCCCCAGCATTTT.

The chain carries TRBV2 and TRBJ2-1, with 9 bases fitting TRBD2. The CDR3 runs to 17 residues. The junction had 13 bases not matched to a gene; V was cut back by 2 bases and J by 8 bases. Germline V lookup: CDR1 SNHLY, CDR2 FYNNEI. CDR3 sequence: CASSERGGGRASDEQFF. The CDR3 coding sequence is TGTGCCAGCAGTGAAAGGGGCGGCGGGAGGGCTAGCGATGAGCAGTTCTTC.

About this clonotype: A far larger clone lies a single base away; this is likely a read error. V usage is TRBV11-1 and J usage is TRBJ1-2; TRBD1 is a possible D gene (6 bases). CDR1 and CDR2 (germline): SGHAT, FQDESV (reference sequence). Trimming pared 5 bases from V and 4 bases from J, leaving 29 bases between. This CDR3 spans 19 amino acids. The CDR3 is CASSDRLIGTSDLSYGYTF. The DNA of the CDR3 is TGTGCCAGCAGCGATCGACTGATCGGGACAAGTGACCTTAGCTATGGCTACACCTTC. The variable domain in full, with the rest retrieved from reference TRBV11-1 and TRBJ1-2, is EAEVAQSPRYKITEKSQAVAFWCDPISGHATLYWYRQILGQGPELLVQFQDESVVDDSQLPKDRFSAERLKGVDSTLKIQPAELGDSAMYLCASSDRLIGTSDLSYGYTFGSGTRLTVV.

This chain connects TRBV28 to TRBJ2-7, with D maybe TRBD1 (8 bases). Germline values: CDR1 MDHEN, CDR2 SYDVKM. Trimming removed 8 bases from V and 1 base from J, with 15 bases in between. The CDR3 is 14 residues long. DNA for the CDR3: TGTGCCAGCCAACAGGGGGGGGCATCCTACGAGCAGTACTTC. This gives the protein CASQQGGASYEQYF.

This clonotype was detected many times. V gene TRBV12-3 or TRBV12-4 combines with J gene TRBJ1-5, with unresolved D. The V end lost 5 bases, the J end lost 4 bases, and 15 bases lay between the germline ends. This CDR3 has 15 amino acids. The CDR3 DNA reads TGTGCCAGCAGTGGATCGCCGCCCGGGAATCAGCCCCAGCATTTT. Amino acids: CASSGSPPGNQPQHF.

J is TRBJ2-7 and V is TRBV3-1; a possible D gene is TRBD2 (5 bases). The CDR3 runs 15 residues. Trimming pared 4 bases from V and 2 bases from J, leaving 15 bases between. Germline V lookup: CDR1 LGHDT, CDR2 YNNKEL (reference sequence). The CDR3 loop is CASSPWPGRAYEQYF. The CDR3 DNA follows: TGTGCCAGCAGCCCTTGGCCGGGGAGAGCCTACGAGCAGTACTTC.

This clonotype was detected ten times or more. The DNA of the CDR3 is TGTGCCAGCAGTTACGGGCATGGAGGTTTGTACGAGCAGTACTTC. Its protein product is CASSYGHGGLYEQYF. This rearrangement joins TRBV6-5 to TRBJ2-7, with D possibly matching TRBD2 (5 bases). V lost 2 bases and J 4 bases, leaving 15 bases between the germline ends. This CDR3 has 15 amino acids. Germline CDR1 and CDR2: MNHEY and SVGAGI.

This clonotype came up once. This chain joins TRBV28 and TRBJ2-4, with D possibly matching TRBD2 (5 bases). V shed 6 bases and J shed 6 bases, with 18 bases lying between them. This CDR3 comprises 15 residues. CDR1 is MDHEN and CDR2 is SYDVKM in the germline V gene. As DNA, the CDR3 is TGTGCCAGCAGCCGAACCCTTGGAGGTGGAAACATTCAGTACTTC. Amino acid sequence: CASSRTLGGGNIQYF.

The chain combines TRBV2 with TRBJ2-3, with 12 bases that match TRBD2. The germline V gene encodes CDR1 SNHLY and CDR2 FYNNEI. J was trimmed by 2 bases and V by 5 bases; bases with no gene match: 8. CDR3 length: 17 amino acids. The CDR3 sequence: CASSSQGLAGITDTQYF. In DNA form, the CDR3 reads TGTGCCAGCAGTAGTCAAGGACTAGCGGGAATCACAGATACGCAGTATTTT. The full variable domain, completed using reference TRBV2 and TRBJ2-3, is EPEVTQTPSHQVTQMGQEVILRCVPISNHLYFYWYRQILGQKVEFLVSFYNNEISEKSEIFDDQFSVERPDGSNFTLKIRSTKLEDSAMYFCASSSQGLAGITDTQYFGPGTRLTVL.

In this sample, this clonotype turned up many times. V and J are TRBV19 and TRBJ2-1, with a possible D match to TRBD1 (5 bases). Trimming shortened V by 3 bases and J by 5 bases, and 8 bases separated the two germline ends. In germline, CDR1 is LNHDA, CDR2 SQIVND (reference sequence). This CDR3 is 13 amino acids long. Here the CDR3 DNA reads TGTGCCAGTAGTATCACCAGGGACAATGAGCAGTTCTTC. This codes for CASSITRDNEQFF.

In this sample, this clonotype turned up many times. The chain carries TRBV2 and TRBJ2-1; unclear D gene. The length of the CDR3 is 13 residues. V was cut by 0 bases and J by 5 bases, with 5 bases left in between. Germline loops: CDR1 SNHLY, CDR2 FYNNEI. CDR3 in DNA: TGTGCCAGCAGTGAAGCTGAGGACAATGAGCAGTTCTTC. Its protein product is CASSEAEDNEQFF. Full variable domain (missing parts from reference TRBV2 and TRBJ2-1): EPEVTQTPSHQVTQMGQEVILRCVPISNHLYFYWYRQILGQKVEFLVSFYNNEISEKSEIFDDQFSVERPDGSNFTLKIRSTKLEDSAMYFCASSEAEDNEQFFGPGTRLTVL.

This clonotype showed up many times. The gene calls are TRBV2 and TRBJ2-1; D remains unclear. In germline, CDR1 is SNHLY, CDR2 FYNNEI. CDR3 length: 14 amino acids. Trimming stripped 0 bases from V and 8 bases from J, with 11 bases between. CDR3 residues: CASSEALPADEQFF. The CDR3 DNA sequence: TGTGCCAGCAGTGAAGCGCTTCCGGCGGATGAGCAGTTCTTC.

About this clonotype itself: One base separates it from a far larger clone, so it is likely a read error. The chain combines TRBV11-2 with TRBJ2-3, with TRBD2 matching 8 bases. The germline gives CDR1 SGHAT, CDR2 FQNNGV. This CDR3 comprises 13 residues. V dropped 4 bases and J dropped 6; count of bases not matched to a gene: 3. The CDR3 spells CASSWAGGDTQYF. CDR3 nucleotide sequence: TGTGCCAGCAGCTGGGCGGGGGGTGATACGCAGTATTTT.

This clonotype was picked up a small number of times. J is TRBJ2-5 and V is TRBV18, with 10 bases aligning to TRBD2. The V segment lost 0 bases and the J segment 5 bases; nucleotides outside the gene matches: 15. Germline CDR1 is KGHSH and CDR2 is LQKENI. CDR3 length equals 19 residues. The DNA of the CDR3 is TGTGCCAGCTCACCACCGTCGATAGCGGGAGGCCCGAGTGTGGAGACCCAGTACTTC. It encodes CASSPPSIAGGPSVETQYF.

J is TRBJ1-4 and V is TRBV18, with 9 bases identical to TRBD1. The CDR3 has 16 residues. CDR1 KGHSH and CDR2 LQKENI come from the germline V gene. V lost 4 bases to trimming and J lost 6 bases; unmatched junction nucleotides: 9. The CDR3 is CASSLGTGTLDEKLFF. CDR3 bases: TGTGCCAGCTCACTGGGGACAGGGACCTTGGATGAAAAACTGTTTTTT.

This clonotype was found many times. J is TRBJ1-4 and V is TRBV12-3 or TRBV12-4; D call uncertain. V lost 2 bases, J lost 0 bases, and 10 bases lay in between. This CDR3 region has 16 residues. For the CDR3, the DNA is TGTGCCAGCAGTTTACAGGTTTCAGCAACTAATGAAAAACTGTTTTTT. This codes for CASSLQVSATNEKLFF.

This clonotype was observed at least ten times. An end of the junction does not agree with germline; a read error may underlie this. CDR3 loop: CANSYTSGEDTQYF. The CDR3 DNA sequence: TGTGCCAACAGCTACACTAGCGGGGAAGATACGCAGTATTTT. The rearrangement links TRBV7-8 to TRBJ2-3, with 10 bases that match TRBD2. CDR1 SGHVS and CDR2 FQNEAQ come from the germline V gene. This CDR3 comprises 14 residues.

The DNA for the CDR3 is TGTGCCAGCAGCCAAGAGTCCAGCGGGGAGCTGTTTTTT. Translated: CASSQESSGELFF. This chain uses TRBV4-2 with TRBJ2-2; D is unresolved. Trimming stripped 0 bases from V and 7 bases from J, with 6 bases between. This CDR3 spans 13 amino acids. Germline CDR1 is LGHNA and CDR2 is YNFKEQ.

This chain uses TRBV25-1 with TRBJ2-1; no firm D call. The length of the CDR3 is 12 residues. The V and J ends lost 8 bases and 9 bases respectively, with 14 bases between them. Germline values: CDR1 MGHDK, CDR2 SYGVNS. CDR3 region: CASGPSSGEQFF. The CDR3, as DNA: TGTGCCAGCGGCCCCAGTTCGGGTGAGCAGTTCTTC.

The sample holds many counts of this clonotype. The rearrangement uses TRBV28 and TRBJ2-1; TRBD1 aligns across 7 bases. Germline CDR1 is MDHEN and CDR2 is SYDVKM. J gave up 3 bases and V 6 bases, and 5 bases lay outside the gene matches. The CDR3 loop spans 14 amino acids. The CDR3 loop reads CASSRQGYYNEQFF. The DNA of the CDR3 is TGTGCCAGCAGCCGACAGGGCTACTACAATGAGCAGTTCTTC.

In this sample, this clonotype turned up many times. This chain's CDR3 is CASSLVRTGLSSDTQYF. CDR3 nucleotide sequence: TGTGCCAGCAGCTTAGTAAGGACAGGGTTGTCATCCGATACGCAGTATTTT. V usage is TRBV11-1 and J usage is TRBJ2-3, with 8 bases matching TRBD1. With 1 base clipped from V and 6 bases from J, the junction kept 12 bases outside the gene matches. Germline V gene lookup returns CDR1 SGHAT and CDR2 FQDESV (reference sequence). The CDR3 contains 17 residues.

This clonotype was found many times. For the CDR3, the DNA is TGCAGTGCTAGGTGGCGAGGGAACGGCCCAAGGGATGAGCAGTTCTTC. Encoded protein: CSARWRGNGPRDEQFF. This chain connects TRBV20-1 to TRBJ2-1; maybe TRBD2 (5 bases). The germline CDR1 and CDR2 sequences are DFQATT and SNEGSKA (reference sequence). The CDR3 covers 16 residues. The V gene lost 3 bases and the J gene lost 8 bases, with 23 bases spanning the gap.

As regards this clonotype: A read error may explain this, as a much larger clone is one base away. The chain carries TRBV18 and TRBJ2-5, with a possible D match to TRBD1 (6 bases). With the DNA end fitting TRBJ2-1 better, the J assignment may be wrong. Germline CDR1 reads KGHSH; CDR2 reads LQKENI. This CDR3 spans 12 amino acids. The CDR3 DNA reads TGTGCCAGCTCACGGGACAAAACTGAGCAGTTCTTC. This gives the protein CASSRDKTEQFF.

This clonotype was found a few times. V gene TRBV30 combines with J gene TRBJ1-1; weak D call: TRBD1 (6 bases). CDR3 length: 14 amino acids. The germline V and J ends were trimmed by 3 bases and 2 bases, with 13 bases remaining between them. Germline loops: CDR1 GTSNPN, CDR2 SVGIG (reference sequence). The CDR3 reads CAWSGKGVNTEAFF. CDR3 coding DNA: TGTGCCTGGAGCGGTAAGGGGGTTAACACTGAAGCTTTCTTT.

This clonotype was seen only a few times. The chain is built from TRBV19 and TRBJ1-4; D perhaps matches TRBD1 (5 bases). V dropped 1 base and J dropped 2 bases, with 8 bases sitting between them. The CDR3 has 15 amino acids. The germline CDR1 and CDR2 sequences are LNHDA and SQIVND (reference sequence). CDR3 coding DNA: TGTGCCAGTAGTATAGCCCGACAGACTAATGAAAAACTGTTTTTT. Amino acid sequence: CASSIARQTNEKLFF. Complete variable domain (other parts from reference TRBV19 and TRBJ1-4): DGGITQSPKYLFRKEGQNVTLSCEQNLNHDAMYWYRQDPGQGLRLIYYSQIVNDFQKGDIAEGYSVSREKKESFPLTVTSAQKNPTAFYLCASSIARQTNEKLFFGSGTQLSVL.